The 30 T cell receptor beta chains reported below all come from one sample, sequenced in a study of early T cells in non-severe SARS-CoV-2 infection. TCRdb recomputed calls from the 5' RACE reads with MiXCR, one row per CDR3 protein. The sample contains 40,000 to 60,000 distinct CDR3 sequences, less than 7.5% of which appear only once. The specimen was whole blood, collected at baseline. These receptors were collected from an adult who was a healthcare worker with PCR-confirmed SARS-CoV-2 infection or an uninfected control (not recorded which).

This clonotype was observed many times. CDR3 loop: CASSLVGSGELFF. CDR3 in DNA: TGTGCCAGCAGCTTAGTGGGGTCCGGGGAGCTGTTTTTT. The gene calls are TRBV7-9 and TRBJ2-2, with D unclear. Germline V CDR1 and CDR2: SEHNR, FQNEAQ (reference sequence). Trimming stripped 1 base from V and 6 bases from J, with 6 bases between. There are 13 residues in the CDR3.

This clonotype has at least ten counts. The V call is TRBV6-2 or TRBV6-3, the J call TRBJ2-5; TRBD2 matches at 9 bases. Germline V gene data show CDR1 as MNHEY and CDR2 as SVGEGT. CDR3 length: 17 residues. V lost 6 bases, J lost 6 bases, and 17 bases stayed unmatched. CDR3 amino acids: CASRAPGVAGVGKTQYF. The CDR3 DNA sequence: TGTGCCAGCAGGGCTCCGGGAGTAGCGGGGGTGGGGAAGACCCAGTACTTC.

This clonotype was picked up many times. The chain joins TRBV15 to TRBJ2-7; 9 bases map to TRBD1. Germline V gene sequence: CDR1 LNHNV, CDR2 YYDKDF (reference sequence). J lost 5 bases, V lost 0 bases, and 5 bases had no gene match. The CDR3 consists of 15 residues. CDR3 nucleotides: TGTGCCACCAGCAGAGACGGGACAGGGAACCACGAGCAGTACTTC. Translated, it gives CATSRDGTGNHEQYF.

Only a few counts were recorded for this clonotype. The chain uses TRBV6-2 or TRBV6-3 and TRBJ2-1; 14 bases match TRBD2. Germline CDR1 reads MNHEY; CDR2 reads SVGEGT. This CDR3 has 15 amino acids. Trimming cost V 5 bases and J 10 bases; bases outside gene matches: 7. The CDR3 loop is CASSPGGLAGGEQFF. In DNA form, the CDR3 reads TGTGCCAGCAGTCCAGGCGGACTAGCGGGGGGAGAGCAGTTCTTC.

This clonotype was picked up a small number of times. The J gene is TRBJ2-7, the V gene TRBV9; a possible D gene is TRBD1 (5 bases). Germline V lookup: CDR1 SGDLS, CDR2 YYNGEE. The ends were cut back, 0 bases at V and 2 bases at J, with 12 bases in the middle. The CDR3 consists of 15 residues. CDR3 nucleotides: TGTGCCAGCAGCGTAGCAGGGCTCTATCCCTACGAGCAGTACTTC. This sequence encodes CASSVAGLYPYEQYF.

The chain recombines TRBV20-1 with TRBJ1-3, with 7 bases that match TRBD1. Trimming took 3 bases from V and 3 from J; bases not matched to a gene: 8. Germline values: CDR1 DFQATT, CDR2 SNEGSKA (reference sequence). The CDR3 has 15 residues. Here the CDR3 reads CSARGAGGDGNTIYF. CDR3 coding DNA: TGCAGTGCTAGGGGGGCAGGGGGAGATGGAAACACCATATATTTT.

V and J are TRBV12-3 or TRBV12-4 and TRBJ2-5, with D unclear. CDR3 length: 12 amino acids. The ends were cut back, 3 bases at V and 5 bases at J, with 7 bases in the middle. The chain's CDR3 is CASSFEFETQYF. The CDR3 coding sequence is TGTGCCAGCAGTTTCGAGTTTGAGACCCAGTACTTC.

This clonotype was observed a few times. CDR3 DNA sequence: TGCGCCAGCAGCTTCGCAGTCGCCGGGGAGCTGTTTTTT. Protein: CASSFAVAGELFF. J is TRBJ2-2 and V is TRBV5-1; unclear D gene. From germline, CDR1 is SGHRS and CDR2 YFSETQ. This CDR3 has 13 residues. V dropped 2 bases and J dropped 6 bases, with 8 bases sitting between them.

The table lists this clonotype with a few counts. The V call is TRBV20-1, the J call TRBJ2-1; D is uncertain. The CDR3 loop spans 14 amino acids. The germline V gene has CDR1 DFQATT and CDR2 SNEGSKA (reference sequence). V was trimmed by 1 base and J by 3 bases, leaving 10 bases between them. The CDR3 DNA reads TGCAGTGCTAGAGGGACCAGCGACTACAATGAGCAGTTCTTC. This encodes CSARGTSDYNEQFF.

This clonotype came up many times. This chain's CDR3 is CASSLASKSGYGYTF. CDR3 DNA: TGCGCCAGCAGCTTGGCGAGCAAGAGTGGCTATGGCTACACCTTC. The chain carries TRBV5-1 and TRBJ1-2; unclear D gene. Germline V gives CDR1 SGHRS, CDR2 YFSETQ. Trimming pared 0 bases from V and 4 bases from J, leaving 13 bases between. The CDR3 is made up of 15 amino acids.

V gene TRBV27 combines with J gene TRBJ1-2; possibly TRBD1 for D (5 bases). CDR1 MNHEY and CDR2 SMNVEV come from the germline V gene (reference sequence). Trimming removed 6 bases from V and 3 bases from J, with 26 bases in between. The CDR3 is 18 amino acids. This chain's CDR3 is CASSPHPSGAPSHYGYTF. CDR3 coding DNA: TGTGCCAGCAGCCCCCACCCCTCCGGGGCACCAAGTCACTATGGCTACACCTTC.

This clonotype was detected ten times or more. CDR3 nucleotide sequence: TGTGCCACCAGGGACAGGGAGATTTATAGCAATCAGCCCCAGCATTTT. It codes for CATRDREIYSNQPQHF. The chain has TRBV19 and TRBJ1-5; TRBD1 matches 9 bases. Germline V gene data show CDR1 as LNHDA and CDR2 as SQIVND (reference sequence). There are 16 residues in the CDR3. The junction had 10 bases not matched to a gene; V was cut back by 10 bases and J by 0 bases. Drawing the rest from reference TRBV19 and TRBJ1-5, the complete variable domain is DGGITQSPKYLFRKEGQNVTLSCEQNLNHDAMYWYRQDPGQGLRLIYYSQIVNDFQKGDIAEGYSVSREKKESFPLTVTSAQKNPTAFYLCATRDREIYSNQPQHFGDGTRLSIL.

This clonotype showed up just a few times. J is TRBJ1-1 and V is TRBV7-2; D perhaps matches TRBD1 (6 bases). The CDR3 covers 15 residues. Trimming removed 2 bases from V and 0 bases from J, with 10 bases in between. The germline V gene has CDR1 SGHTA and CDR2 FQGNSA. The CDR3 here is CASSLNAGVNTEAFF. CDR3 bases: TGTGCCAGCAGCTTAAATGCAGGGGTGAACACTGAAGCTTTCTTT.

This clonotype was detected many times. The chain is built from TRBV6-2 or TRBV6-3 and TRBJ2-5; no clear D gene. Germline V gives CDR1 MNHEY, CDR2 SVGEGT. Deletions cut 0 bases from V and 6 bases from J, with 11 bases between. CDR3 length: 14 residues. Here the CDR3 reads CASSYSAKTKTQYF. The CDR3 bases are TGTGCCAGCAGTTACTCGGCGAAAACGAAGACCCAGTACTTC.

This clonotype turned up a few times. This chain connects TRBV7-2 to TRBJ2-3; tentative D call: TRBD1 (5 bases). V was trimmed by 6 bases and J by 4 bases, leaving 17 bases between them. Germline CDR1 and CDR2: SGHTA and FQGNSA. The CDR3 is made up of 15 amino acids. The CDR3 region has the DNA TGTGCCAGCAGTTCGAATAGGGGTGGCCCAGATACGCAGTATTTT. This translates into CASSSNRGGPDTQYF.

There are many counts of this clonotype. The chain links TRBV9 to TRBJ2-3; 11 nucleotides agree with TRBD2. Germline V CDR1 and CDR2: SGDLS, YYNGEE. The CDR3 is made up of 15 amino acids. Trimming took 7 bases from V and 0 from J; bases not matched to a gene: 4. The CDR3 loop reads CASVAGGLSTDTQYF. CDR3 DNA: TGTGCCAGCGTAGCGGGGGGGCTAAGCACAGATACGCAGTATTTT.

A few counts support this clonotype. V usage is TRBV28 and J usage is TRBJ2-1; a possible D gene is TRBD2 (6 bases). CDR1 is MDHEN, CDR2 SYDVKM, per germline. This CDR3 region has 14 residues. Trimming pared 6 bases from V and 8 bases from J, leaving 17 bases between. CDR3 coding DNA: TGTGCCAGCAGCCCCGCTGGAGGGTACGATGAGCAGTTCTTC. Amino acids: CASSPAGGYDEQFF.

The chain couples TRBV29-1 to TRBJ2-2; D not certain. The CDR3 is made up of 12 amino acids. Germline V gene sequence: CDR1 SQVTM, CDR2 ANQGSEA. V lost 4 bases and J 1 base, leaving 4 bases between the germline ends. Here the CDR3 DNA reads TGCAGCGTTGGCCAGAACACCGGGGAGCTGTTTTTT. It yields the protein CSVGQNTGELFF.

In this sample, this clonotype turned up many times. The V call is TRBV11-2, the J call TRBJ2-2; no firm D call. Per germline, CDR1 SGHAT and CDR2 FQNNGV. The CDR3 covers 15 residues. The V and J ends lost 1 base and 0 bases respectively, with 6 bases between them. CDR3 DNA: TGTGCCAGCAGCTTAGCGAGCGCGAACACCGGGGAGCTGTTTTTT. This gives the protein CASSLASANTGELFF.

This clonotype was counted ten times or more. The chain combines TRBV6-2 or TRBV6-3 with TRBJ2-1, with a possible D match to TRBD2 (6 bases). V shed 9 bases and J shed 7 bases, with 19 bases lying between them. This CDR3 has 14 residues. The germline CDR1 and CDR2 sequences are MNHEY and SVGEGT. This CDR3 is CASRRGLPQNEQFF. The CDR3 bases are TGTGCCAGTCGACGGGGACTTCCCCAAAATGAGCAGTTCTTC.

The sample holds many counts of this clonotype. The chain has TRBV20-1 and TRBJ2-5, with a tentative D call TRBD1 (6 bases). Germline CDR1 is DFQATT and CDR2 is SNEGSKA (reference sequence). V was clipped by 3 bases and J by 1 base, with 15 bases between them. CDR3 length equals 15 residues. CDR3 loop: CSARPYGQSQETQYF. The CDR3 DNA reads as TGCAGTGCTAGGCCATATGGACAGTCCCAAGAGACCCAGTACTTC.

This chain uses TRBV4-2 with TRBJ2-1, with D perhaps given as TRBD1 or TRBD2 (6 bases each). Germline V gene sequence: CDR1 LGHNA, CDR2 YNFKEQ. Trimming removed 1 base at V and 7 bases at J, with 14 bases between. The CDR3 loop spans 15 amino acids. The DNA for the CDR3 is TGTGCCAGCAGCCAAGCCCGAACGGGGGCGAATGAGCAGTTCTTC. Translated: CASSQARTGANEQFF.

This clonotype was counted at least ten times. This chain joins TRBV24-1 and TRBJ2-3, with D possibly matching TRBD2 (6 bases). Germline CDR1 KGHDR, CDR2 SFDVKD. The V end was cut by 6 bases, the J end by 2 bases, with 17 bases between. The CDR3 is made up of 16 amino acids. In DNA form, the CDR3 reads TGTGCCACCAGTCAAGCGGGCCCTACCATCACAGATACGCAGTATTTT. Translation: CATSQAGPTITDTQYF.

The table lists this clonotype with many counts. This chain connects TRBV20-1 to TRBJ1-3; no definite D call. Germline values: CDR1 DFQATT, CDR2 SNEGSKA (reference sequence). The CDR3 covers 15 residues. Trimming removed 0 bases at V and 4 bases at J, with 13 bases between. The CDR3 here is CSARDPNSLGNTIYF. The CDR3 bases are TGCAGTGCTAGAGACCCTAACAGCCTCGGAAACACCATATATTTT.

The sample holds a few counts of this clonotype. The germline gene is not matched at one end of the junction; a read error may be the cause. The chain joins TRBV11-3 to TRBJ2-7; D remains ambiguous. Germline V gene data show CDR1 as SGHNT and CDR2 as YENEEA. The CDR3 runs to 16 residues. The CDR3 DNA follows: TGTGCCAGCAGCCCAACCACCAGTTCCATTTCCTACGGGCAGTACTTC. This codes for CASSPTTSSISYGQYF.

About this clonotype itself: At one of its ends the junction is not consistent with the germline gene, which may arise from a read error. J is TRBJ1-5 and V is TRBV18; D remains ambiguous. The germline gives CDR1 KGHSH, CDR2 LQKENI. The length of the CDR3 is 14 residues. DNA of the CDR3: TGTGCCAGTTCACCCAACGCCGGCGAGGCGCCCCAGCATTTT. It specifies CASSPNAGEAPQHF.

On this clonotype: A much larger clone lies a single base off, so this may be a read error. This chain's CDR3 is CASSSAQSSGGLDTQYF. The DNA for the CDR3 is TGTGCCAGCAGCTCAGCCCAGTCTAGCGGGGGGTTAGATACGCAGTATTTT. The chain recombines TRBV11-3 with TRBJ2-3; 11 bases line up with TRBD2. CDR3 length equals 17 residues. Trimming at V came to 4 bases and at J to 5 bases, leaving 11 bases not matched to a gene. Germline V CDR1 and CDR2: SGHNT, YENEEA.

This clonotype was picked up a small number of times. The rearrangement uses TRBV5-1 and TRBJ2-5; tentative D call: TRBD2 (5 bases). Germline CDR1 is SGHRS and CDR2 is YFSETQ. Between the trimmed V and J ends, which lost 0 bases and 0 bases, there was a span of 9 bases. The CDR3 runs to 15 residues. CDR3: CASSLAGNHQETQYF. In nucleotides, the CDR3 is TGCGCCAGCAGCTTGGCGGGGAACCACCAAGAGACCCAGTACTTC.

This clonotype was seen repeatedly, ten times or more. V and J are TRBV3-2 and TRBJ2-7; whether TRBD1, the table's D call, matches the DNA was not checked. TRBV3-2 is reported as a pseudogene. The CDR3 length is 16 residues. CDR3: CASSQANRGHSYEQYF. CDR3 nucleotide sequence: TGTGCCAGCAGCCAAGCGAACAGGGGGCACTCCTACGAGCAGTACTTC.

The chain has TRBV12-3 or TRBV12-4 and TRBJ1-3; D ambiguous. The CDR3 length is 13 residues. Trimming removed 7 bases from V and 2 bases from J, with 9 bases in between. CDR3 nucleotide sequence: TGTGCCAGCACCGCAATCCCTGGAAACACCATATATTTT. Its protein is CASTAIPGNTIYF.